This T cell receptor beta chain is from a study of cytomegalovirus exposure and HLA in healthy donors. Study-wide background: Genotyping showed roughly 81% of 398 donors falling in the Caucasian-associated ancestry cluster. Findings of the study overall: Later analysis reportedly placed an Asian-associated ancestry cluster below the roughly 700-donor mean in N-insertions. With DRB1 most and HLA-C fewest, TCR association rates differed between HLA loci in a later analysis.

Regarding this clone: Its antigen is unidentified.

The CDR3 has 16 amino acids. Trimming removed 5 bases from V and 0 bases from J; junction bases left unmatched: 7. The germline V gene encodes CDR1 SGHTA and CDR2 FQGNSA. The PCR had 60 Vbeta and 13 Jbeta primers. The table came from immunoSEQ multiplex PCR; TCRdb's copy has only in-frame clones and leaves some out. This sample has over 150,000 clones, with about four fifths found just once. This chain links TRBV7-2 with TRBJ1-1; TRBD1 matches 9 bases. Material: PBMCs. The TCR was taken from a woman in her 50s in good health and CMV-seronegative. The CDR3 loop reads CASSPTGGVLNTEAFF. CDR3 in DNA: TGTGCCAGCAGCCCGACAGGGGGAGTATTGAACACTGAAGCTTTCTTT. Supplemented by reference TRBV7-2 and TRBJ1-1, the full variable domain reads GAGVSQSPSNKVTEKGKDVELRCDPISGHTALYWYRQSLGQGLEFLIYFQGNSAPDKSGLPSDRFSAERTGGSVSTLTIQRTQQEDSAVYLCASSPTGGVLNTEAFFGQGTRLTVV.